This is a list of T cell receptor beta chains from one sample in a study of blood T cell repertoires in COVID-19. The table came from immunoSEQ multiplex PCR; TCRdb's copy has only in-frame clones and leaves some out. The table records approximately 60,000 clones, 65% to 85% of them present only once. Sample: peripheral blood. These TCRs come from a man aged 55 to 70 with acute or convalescent COVID-19. Both conserved end residues are part of each CDR3. A D gene is named only where the DNA matches it firmly. The size of a clone is reported for some rows only, either as once, few or many, or as a class for expanded clones.

V gene: TRBV4-2; J gene: TRBJ2-7; clone size: .; D gene: TRBD2; CDR3 protein: CASSPGTSGAYEQYF; CDR3 DNA: TGTGCCAGCAGTCCCGGGACTAGCGGGGCCTACGAGCAGTACTTC
V gene: TRBV24-1; J gene: TRBJ2-1; clone size: few; D gene: .; CDR3 protein: CATSGGLRGTDYNEQFF; CDR3 DNA: TGTGCCACCAGTGGCGGTCTTCGGGGGACAGACTACAATGAGCAGTTCTTC
V gene: TRBV7-8; J gene: TRBJ2-7; clone size: .; D gene: .; CDR3 protein: CASSLEEGSRQYF; CDR3 DNA: TGTGCCAGCAGCTTAGAGGAGGGGTCGAGGCAGTACTTC
V gene: TRBV9; J gene: TRBJ2-3; clone size: .; D gene: TRBD1; CDR3 protein: CASSFGQGSTDTQYF; CDR3 DNA: TGTGCCAGCAGCTTTGGACAGGGGAGCACAGATACGCAGTATTTT
V gene: TRBV27; J gene: TRBJ1-1; clone size: .; D gene: TRBD1; CDR3 protein: CASSGAGGSTEAFF; CDR3 DNA: TGTGCCAGCAGTGGGGCAGGGGGGAGCACTGAAGCTTTCTTT
V gene: TRBV6-4; J gene: TRBJ1-1; clone size: .; D gene: .; CDR3 protein: CATPSGNTEAFF; CDR3 DNA: TGTGCCACCCCTAGCGGGAACACTGAAGCTTTCTTT
V gene: TRBV7-9; J gene: TRBJ1-4; clone size: few; D gene: .; CDR3 protein: CASSLREGGANEKLFF; CDR3 DNA: TGTGCCAGCAGCTTAAGGGAAGGGGGTGCTAATGAAAAACTGTTTTTT
V gene: TRBV24-1; J gene: TRBJ2-5; clone size: .; D gene: TRBD1; CDR3 protein: CATSDDRGTETQYF; CDR3 DNA: TGTGCCACCAGTGATGACAGGGGCACAGAGACCCAGTACTTC
V gene: TRBV5-1; J gene: TRBJ2-7; clone size: .; D gene: TRBD1; CDR3 protein: CASSGDSPYEQYF; CDR3 DNA: TGCGCCAGCAGCGGGGACAGTCCCTACGAGCAGTACTTC
V gene: TRBV15; J gene: TRBJ2-2; clone size: once; D gene: .; CDR3 protein: CATSPMGPGELFF; CDR3 DNA: TGTGCCACAAGCCCGATGGGGCCCGGGGAGCTGTTTTTT
V gene: TRBV13; J gene: TRBJ2-7; clone size: .; D gene: TRBD2; CDR3 protein: CASSFPGGGNYEQYF; CDR3 DNA: TGTGCCAGCAGCTTCCCTGGGGGGGGTAACTACGAGCAGTACTTC
V gene: TRBV7-3; J gene: TRBJ2-3; clone size: once; D gene: .; CDR3 protein: CASSRDSEFVRTDTQYF; CDR3 DNA: TGTGCCAGCAGCCGGGACTCCGAGTTCGTTCGCACAGATACGCAGTATTTT
V gene: TRBV28; J gene: TRBJ1-5; clone size: .; D gene: .; CDR3 protein: CATSLGAQQPQHF; CDR3 DNA: TGTGCCACCTCCTTGGGGGCTCAGCAGCCCCAGCATTTT
V gene: TRBV18; J gene: TRBJ2-5; clone size: .; D gene: .; CDR3 protein: CASSPSTTPQETQYF; CDR3 DNA: TGTGCCAGCTCACCCTCGACTACACCACAAGAGACCCAGTACTTC
V gene: TRBV10-3; J gene: TRBJ1-1; clone size: .; D gene: .; CDR3 protein: CATLRGANTEAFF; CDR3 DNA: TGTGCCACCCTACGGGGGGCGAACACTGAAGCTTTCTTT
V gene: TRBV5-1; J gene: TRBJ2-3; clone size: few; D gene: TRBD2; CDR3 protein: CASSLGSSGGFTDTQYF; CDR3 DNA: TGCGCCAGCAGCTTGGGTTCCAGCGGGGGGTTCACAGATACGCAGTATTTT
V gene: TRBV24-1; J gene: TRBJ1-3; clone size: .; D gene: .; CDR3 protein: CATSELRGLGNTIYF; CDR3 DNA: TGTGCCACCAGTGAGCTCAGGGGTCTCGGAAACACCATATATTTT
V gene: TRBV11-2; J gene: TRBJ2-7; clone size: .; D gene: TRBD1; CDR3 protein: CASSLDRQGSYEQYF; CDR3 DNA: TGTGCCAGCAGCTTAGATAGACAGGGATCCTACGAGCAGTACTTC
V gene: TRBV18; J gene: TRBJ2-2; clone size: .; D gene: .; CDR3 protein: CASSHDRVTGELFF; CDR3 DNA: TGTGCCAGCTCGCACGACAGAGTCACCGGGGAGCTGTTTTTT
V gene: TRBV11-2; J gene: TRBJ1-2; clone size: .; D gene: .; CDR3 protein: CASSTGLGGYTF; CDR3 DNA: TGTGCCAGCAGCACAGGGCTGGGTGGCTACACCTTC
V gene: TRBV2; J gene: TRBJ1-4; clone size: .; D gene: TRBD1; CDR3 protein: CASSLTGTNEKLFF; CDR3 DNA: TGTGCCAGCAGTCTGACAGGGACTAATGAAAAACTGTTTTTT
V gene: TRBV9; J gene: TRBJ2-2; clone size: few; D gene: .; CDR3 protein: CASSVGAMTGELFF; CDR3 DNA: TGTGCCAGCAGCGTAGGTGCGATGACCGGGGAGCTGTTTTTT
V gene: TRBV29-1; J gene: TRBJ1-1; clone size: .; D gene: .; CDR3 protein: CSAFWTANTEAFF; CDR3 DNA: TGCAGCGCCTTTTGGACAGCAAACACTGAAGCTTTCTTT
V gene: TRBV29-1; J gene: TRBJ2-4; clone size: once; D gene: TRBD1; CDR3 protein: CSAIPQGDIQYF; CDR3 DNA: TGCAGCGCTATTCCTCAGGGGGACATTCAGTACTTC
V gene: TRBV12-3/TRBV12-4; J gene: TRBJ1-2; clone size: once; D gene: .; CDR3 protein: CASSLEGVDGYTF; CDR3 DNA: TGTGCCAGCAGTTTAGAAGGGGTGGATGGCTACACCTTC
V gene: TRBV2; J gene: TRBJ1-1; clone size: .; D gene: .; CDR3 protein: CASSEDVGSQAFF; CDR3 DNA: TGTGCCAGCAGTGAAGACGTCGGGAGCCAAGCTTTCTTT
V gene: TRBV6-1; J gene: TRBJ2-1; clone size: .; D gene: TRBD1; CDR3 protein: CASSEFLGRGYEQFF; CDR3 DNA: TGTGCCAGCAGTGAATTCCTTGGCAGGGGGTATGAGCAGTTCTTC
V gene: TRBV7-9; J gene: TRBJ2-2; clone size: .; D gene: .; CDR3 protein: CASSLDSHTGELFF; CDR3 DNA: TGTGCCAGCAGCCTGGACTCCCACACCGGGGAGCTGTTTTTT
V gene: TRBV24-1; J gene: TRBJ2-3; clone size: .; D gene: TRBD2; CDR3 protein: CATSDPAGGTRDTQYF; CDR3 DNA: TGTGCCACCAGTGATCCAGCGGGGGGAACACGAGATACGCAGTATTTT
V gene: TRBV4-1; J gene: TRBJ2-7; clone size: .; D gene: .; CDR3 protein: CASSQVLRGGGPHEQYF; CDR3 DNA: TGCGCCAGCAGCCAAGTCCTACGTGGGGGGGGGCCCCACGAGCAGTACTTC
V gene: TRBV6-2/TRBV6-3; J gene: TRBJ1-5; clone size: .; D gene: .; CDR3 protein: CASSYMDPGEGPQHF; CDR3 DNA: TGTGCCAGCAGTTACATGGACCCCGGAGAGGGACCCCAGCATTTT
V gene: TRBV25-1; J gene: TRBJ2-5; clone size: .; D gene: .; CDR3 protein: CASSDLGHQETQYF; CDR3 DNA: TGTGCCAGCAGCGACCTGGGGCACCAAGAGACCCAGTACTTC
V gene: TRBV24-1; J gene: TRBJ1-5; clone size: .; D gene: .; CDR3 protein: CATSDSGKENQPQHF; CDR3 DNA: TGTGCCACCAGTGACTCAGGGAAAGAAAATCAGCCCCAGCATTTT
V gene: TRBV5-1; J gene: TRBJ2-3; clone size: few; D gene: TRBD1; CDR3 protein: CASSPGQNTDTQYF; CDR3 DNA: TGCGCCAGCAGCCCGGGACAGAACACAGATACGCAGTATTTT
V gene: TRBV27; J gene: TRBJ2-5; clone size: .; D gene: TRBD2; CDR3 protein: CASSLWTSGGAETQYF; CDR3 DNA: TGTGCCAGCAGCCTATGGACTAGCGGGGGGGCAGAGACCCAGTACTTC
V gene: TRBV30; J gene: TRBJ1-5; clone size: .; D gene: .; CDR3 protein: CAWRGSLLSNQPQHF; CDR3 DNA: TGTGCCTGGAGGGGCAGTCTCCTTAGCAATCAGCCCCAGCATTTT
V gene: TRBV5-6; J gene: TRBJ1-2; clone size: .; D gene: TRBD1; CDR3 protein: CASSPGQTYGYTF; CDR3 DNA: TGTGCCAGCAGCCCGGGACAGACCTATGGCTACACCTTC
V gene: TRBV24-1; J gene: TRBJ2-5; clone size: .; D gene: .; CDR3 protein: CATSERETQYF; CDR3 DNA: TGTGCCACCAGTGAGAGAGAGACCCAGTACTTC
V gene: TRBV7-8; J gene: TRBJ2-3; clone size: few; D gene: TRBD2; CDR3 protein: CASSGGLASDTQYF; CDR3 DNA: TGTGCCAGCAGCGGGGGACTAGCTTCAGATACGCAGTATTTT
V gene: TRBV7-3; J gene: TRBJ2-1; clone size: .; D gene: .; CDR3 protein: CASSLVGGALDEQFF; CDR3 DNA: TGTGCCAGCAGCTTAGTAGGGGGGGCCTTGGATGAGCAGTTCTTC
V gene: TRBV28; J gene: TRBJ1-5; clone size: once; D gene: .; CDR3 protein: CASSLDHNQPQHF; CDR3 DNA: TGTGCCAGCAGCCTAGATCATAATCAGCCCCAGCATTTT
V gene: TRBV7-8; J gene: TRBJ2-6; clone size: .; D gene: .; CDR3 protein: CASSPGRAGSGANVLTF; CDR3 DNA: TGTGCCAGCAGCCCCGGTAGAGCCGGTAGCGGGGCCAACGTCCTGACTTTC
V gene: TRBV7-2; J gene: TRBJ1-2; clone size: .; D gene: .; CDR3 protein: CASRQATTQGGYTF; CDR3 DNA: TGTGCCAGCAGGCAAGCGACGACCCAGGGCGGCTACACCTTC
V gene: TRBV15; J gene: TRBJ1-2; clone size: .; D gene: .; CDR3 protein: CATSRDKYQFDGYTF; CDR3 DNA: TGTGCCACCAGCAGAGATAAATATCAGTTTGATGGCTACACCTTC
V gene: TRBV2; J gene: TRBJ1-2; clone size: .; D gene: .; CDR3 protein: CASMGDSYYGYTF; CDR3 DNA: TGTGCCAGCATGGGTGACAGTTACTATGGCTACACCTTC
V gene: TRBV15; J gene: TRBJ2-5; clone size: .; D gene: TRBD1; CDR3 protein: CATSRGQGARVETQYF; CDR3 DNA: TGTGCCACCAGCAGAGGACAGGGGGCCCGGGTAGAGACCCAGTACTTC
V gene: TRBV5-1; J gene: TRBJ2-3; clone size: .; D gene: .; CDR3 protein: CASSTQVGGSTDTQYF; CDR3 DNA: TGCGCCAGCAGCACCCAGGTTGGAGGAAGCACAGATACGCAGTATTTT
V gene: TRBV5-1; J gene: TRBJ2-3; clone size: once; D gene: .; CDR3 protein: CASSLAGTTDTQYF; CDR3 DNA: TGCGCCAGCAGCTTGGCCGGGACAACGGATACGCAGTATTTT
V gene: TRBV10-3; J gene: TRBJ1-4; clone size: .; D gene: TRBD1; CDR3 protein: CAISDGTGGEKLFF; CDR3 DNA: TGTGCCATCAGTGACGGGACAGGGGGTGAAAAACTGTTTTTT
V gene: TRBV29-1; J gene: TRBJ2-1; clone size: .; D gene: TRBD1; CDR3 protein: CSATSRQGKGYNEQFF; CDR3 DNA: TGCAGCGCGACCTCCCGACAGGGGAAGGGCTACAATGAGCAGTTCTTC
V gene: TRBV24-1; J gene: TRBJ1-2; clone size: .; D gene: TRBD1; CDR3 protein: CATSDQGASGYTF; CDR3 DNA: TGTGCCACCAGTGACCAGGGGGCGTCTGGCTACACCTTC
V gene: TRBV6-5; J gene: TRBJ1-1; clone size: .; D gene: .; CDR3 protein: CASTRGQVNTEAFF; CDR3 DNA: TGTGCCAGCACCAGGGGACAAGTGAACACTGAAGCTTTCTTT
V gene: TRBV7-8; J gene: TRBJ1-1; clone size: .; D gene: TRBD1; CDR3 protein: CASSTGDRGRRDTEAFF; CDR3 DNA: TGTGCCAGCAGCACCGGGGACAGGGGGCGCCGGGACACTGAAGCTTTCTTT